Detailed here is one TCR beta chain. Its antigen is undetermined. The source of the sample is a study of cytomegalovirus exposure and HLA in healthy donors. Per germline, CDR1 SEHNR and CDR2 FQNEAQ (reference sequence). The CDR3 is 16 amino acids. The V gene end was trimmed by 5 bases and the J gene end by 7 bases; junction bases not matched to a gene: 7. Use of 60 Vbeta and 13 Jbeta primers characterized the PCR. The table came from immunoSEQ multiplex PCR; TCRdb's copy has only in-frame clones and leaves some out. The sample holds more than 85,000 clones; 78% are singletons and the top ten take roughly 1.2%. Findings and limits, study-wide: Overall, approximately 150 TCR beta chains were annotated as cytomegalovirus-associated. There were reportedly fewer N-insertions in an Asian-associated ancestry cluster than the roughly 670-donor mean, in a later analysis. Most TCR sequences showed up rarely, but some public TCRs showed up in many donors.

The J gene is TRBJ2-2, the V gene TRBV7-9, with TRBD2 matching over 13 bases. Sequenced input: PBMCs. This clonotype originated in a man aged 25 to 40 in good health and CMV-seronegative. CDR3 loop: CASSPTSGGISGELFF. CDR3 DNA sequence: TGTGCCAGCAGCCCGACTAGCGGGGGGATCAGCGGGGAGCTGTTTTTT.